This record looks at one T cell receptor beta chain sequence and its context. Per the study methods: How many nucleated cells were present was estimated from reference gene primer amplification. Assay: immunoSEQ multiplex PCR; the TCRdb copy retains only in-frame clones and omits some. V, J and clone size are taken as reported in that table, and D and trimming were inferred from the DNA itself. The repertoire includes 130,000 to 150,000 clones, about 90% of them detected once, and roughly 2.1% sits in the top ten. This specimen comes from a study of blood T cell repertoires in COVID-19. Study in general: Samples of COVID-19 (acute and convalescent) were obtained from the United States, Italy and Spain. Sources were T cells, B-cell-depleted T cells, or PBMCs; the material itself was cDNA or gDNA.

The CDR3 consists of 18 residues. The clonotype originates from a human donor in a cohort sampled during active COVID-19. The sequenced sample consisted of peripheral blood. The rearrangement joins TRBV21-1 to TRBJ2-2; TRBD2 is taken as the D call from the table, unchecked against the DNA. TRBV21-1 is a pseudogene segment. This CDR3 is CASSKLGGALPNTGELFF. In DNA, the CDR3 is TGTGCCAGCAGCAAGTTAGGTGGAGCGCTCCCGAACACCGGGGAGCTGTTTTTT.